This T cell receptor beta chain was recovered during a study of beta chain features in type 1 diabetes. Study-level background: The samples had about 110,000,000 sorted cells examined in all.

A word on this clone: Antigen specificity is unknown. Other nucleotide sequences from this sample produce the same CDR3.

V trimming: 3 bases; J trimming: 4 bases; junction bases outside the gene matches: 1. CDR1 and CDR2 from the germline V gene are SGHTA and FQGTGA. The CDR3 runs to 13 residues. Study-wide findings and caveats: All four CD4+ subsets from Type 1 diabetes patients carried moderately but significantly shorter TCRB CDR3s.

Reverse transcribing all isolated RNA meant expressed TCRB transcripts were sequenced. Clones were sequenced by immunoSEQ multiplex PCR, and TCRdb holds only the in-frame ones, with some missing. The sample holds 600,000 to 700,000 clones, around an eighth seen once. The source is a man aged 30-40 years with type 1 diabetes. Specimen: naive CD4+ T cells from blood. The chain recombines TRBV7-3 with TRBJ1-1; TRBD1 aligns across 8 bases. In DNA, the CDR3 is TGTGCCAGCAGCTTGACAGGGGTCACTGAAGCTTTCTTT. Translated: CASSLTGVTEAFF.